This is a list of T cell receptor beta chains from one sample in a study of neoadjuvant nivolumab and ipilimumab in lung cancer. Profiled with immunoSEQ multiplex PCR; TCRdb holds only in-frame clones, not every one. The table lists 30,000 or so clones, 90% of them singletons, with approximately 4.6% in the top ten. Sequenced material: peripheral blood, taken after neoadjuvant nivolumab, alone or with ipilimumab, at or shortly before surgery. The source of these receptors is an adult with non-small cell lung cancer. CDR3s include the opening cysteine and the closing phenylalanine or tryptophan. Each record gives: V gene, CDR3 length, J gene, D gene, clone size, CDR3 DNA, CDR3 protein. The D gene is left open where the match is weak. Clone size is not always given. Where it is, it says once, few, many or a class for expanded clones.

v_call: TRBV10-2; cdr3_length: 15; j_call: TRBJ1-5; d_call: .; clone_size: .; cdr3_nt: TGCGCCAGCAGTGATGGTAAAAGGGGCGGACAGCCCCAGCATTTT; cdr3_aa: CASSDGKRGGQPQHF
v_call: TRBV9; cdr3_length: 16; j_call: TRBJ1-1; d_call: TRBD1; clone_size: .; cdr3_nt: TGTGCCAGCAGCCCACGGACAGGGGGCCAAGGGGCTGAAGCTTTCTTT; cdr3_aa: CASSPRTGGQGAEAFF
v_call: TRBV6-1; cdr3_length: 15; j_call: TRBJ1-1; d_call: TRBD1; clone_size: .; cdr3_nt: TGTGCCAGCAGTGAGAGGACAGGGGGGAAAGATGAAGCTTTCTTT; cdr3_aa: CASSERTGGKDEAFF
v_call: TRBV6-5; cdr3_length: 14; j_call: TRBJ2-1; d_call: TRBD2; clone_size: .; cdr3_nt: TGTGCCAGCAGATCTAGCGGGGGCTACAATGAGCAGTTCTTC; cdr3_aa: CASRSSGGYNEQFF
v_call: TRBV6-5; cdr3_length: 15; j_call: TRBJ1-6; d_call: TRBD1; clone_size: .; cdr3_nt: TGTGCCAGCAGTTACTCGTGGCACAGGGGAGAATCCCTCCACTTT; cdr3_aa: CASSYSWHRGESLHF
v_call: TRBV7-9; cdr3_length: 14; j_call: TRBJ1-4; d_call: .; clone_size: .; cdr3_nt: TGTGCCAGCAGCTTAGGGCTAGCCAATGAAAAACTGTTTTTT; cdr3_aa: CASSLGLANEKLFF
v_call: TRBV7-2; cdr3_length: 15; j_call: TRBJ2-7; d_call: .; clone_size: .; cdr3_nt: TGTGCCAGCAGCTTAGTCCGCGGCGACTCCTACGAGCAGTACTTC; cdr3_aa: CASSLVRGDSYEQYF
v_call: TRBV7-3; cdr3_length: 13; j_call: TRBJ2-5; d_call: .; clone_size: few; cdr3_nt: TGTGCCAGCAGCTTAACGGGGGGCGAGACCCAGTACTTC; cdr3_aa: CASSLTGGETQYF
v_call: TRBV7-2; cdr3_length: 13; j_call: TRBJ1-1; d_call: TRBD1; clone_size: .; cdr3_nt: TGTGCCAGCAGCTACGGGACAGGGACTGAAGCTTTCTTT; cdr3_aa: CASSYGTGTEAFF
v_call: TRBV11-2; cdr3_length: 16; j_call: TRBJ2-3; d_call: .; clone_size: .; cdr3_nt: TGTGCCAGCAGCTTCTTAGGACCCAGGGGCGGAGATACGCAGTATTTT; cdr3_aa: CASSFLGPRGGDTQYF
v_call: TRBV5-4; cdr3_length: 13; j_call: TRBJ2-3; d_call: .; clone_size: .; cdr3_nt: TGTGCCAGCAGCTTGGCCGGGACAGATACGCAGTATTTT; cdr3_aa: CASSLAGTDTQYF
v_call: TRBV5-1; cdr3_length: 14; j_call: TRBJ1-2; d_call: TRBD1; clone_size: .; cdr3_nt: TGCGCCAGCAGCACGGGGACAGACTACTATGGCTACACCTTC; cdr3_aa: CASSTGTDYYGYTF
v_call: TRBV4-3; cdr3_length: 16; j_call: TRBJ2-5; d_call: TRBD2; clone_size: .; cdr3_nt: TGCGCCAGCAGCCAAGTTGAGACTAGCGGGGGGGATACCCAGTACTTC; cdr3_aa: CASSQVETSGGDTQYF
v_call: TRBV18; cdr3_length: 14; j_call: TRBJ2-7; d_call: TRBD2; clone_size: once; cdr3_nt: TGTGCCAGCTCACCGAGCGGGGGGCTCTACGAGCAGTACTTC; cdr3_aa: CASSPSGGLYEQYF
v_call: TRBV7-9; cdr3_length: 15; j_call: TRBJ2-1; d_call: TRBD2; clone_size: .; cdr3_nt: TGTGCCAGCAGCTTGATTTCTTCTAGCGGGGGGGGGCAGTTCTTC; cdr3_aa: CASSLISSSGGGQFF
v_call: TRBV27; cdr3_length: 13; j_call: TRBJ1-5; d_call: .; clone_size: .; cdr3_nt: TGTGCCAGCAGTTTCGGACTCAATCAGCCCCAGCATTTT; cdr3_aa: CASSFGLNQPQHF
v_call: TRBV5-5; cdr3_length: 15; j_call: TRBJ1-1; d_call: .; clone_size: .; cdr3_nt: TGTGCCAGCAGCTTGGCCCGGACCGGGGGGACTGAAGCTTTCTTT; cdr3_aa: CASSLARTGGTEAFF
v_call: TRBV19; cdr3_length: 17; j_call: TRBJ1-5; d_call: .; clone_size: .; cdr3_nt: TGTGCCAGTAGTAGAATGGGGGGAGGGGGTGGCAATCAGCCCCAGCATTTT; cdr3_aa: CASSRMGGGGGNQPQHF
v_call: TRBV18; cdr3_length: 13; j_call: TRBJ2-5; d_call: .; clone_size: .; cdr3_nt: TGTGCCAGCCTTCGAGGGACCCAAGAGACCCAGTACTTC; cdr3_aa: CASLRGTQETQYF
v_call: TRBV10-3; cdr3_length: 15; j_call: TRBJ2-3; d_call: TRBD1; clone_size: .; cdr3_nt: TGTGCCATCAGTGAGTCCGGGACAGGTCAAGATACGCAGTATTTT; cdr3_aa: CAISESGTGQDTQYF
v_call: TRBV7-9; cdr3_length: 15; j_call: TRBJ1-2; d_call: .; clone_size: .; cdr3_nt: TGTGCCAGCAGCTTTGGGACGGTCAAAGACTATGGCTACACCTTC; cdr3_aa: CASSFGTVKDYGYTF
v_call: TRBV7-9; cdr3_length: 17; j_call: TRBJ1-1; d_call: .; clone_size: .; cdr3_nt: TGTGCCAGCAGCTTAGCCAGTTGGGGGTTCATGAACACTGAAGCTTTCTTT; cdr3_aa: CASSLASWGFMNTEAFF
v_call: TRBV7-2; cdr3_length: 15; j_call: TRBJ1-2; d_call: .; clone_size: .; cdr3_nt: TGTGCCAGCAGCTTAGGGCCAGCGGGGATCTATGGCTACACCTTC; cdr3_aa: CASSLGPAGIYGYTF
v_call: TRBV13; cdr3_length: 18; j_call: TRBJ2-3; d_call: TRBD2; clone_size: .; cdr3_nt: TGTGCCAGCAGCCCAACTCAGGGACTAGCGCTTAGCACAGATACGCAGTATTTT; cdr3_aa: CASSPTQGLALSTDTQYF
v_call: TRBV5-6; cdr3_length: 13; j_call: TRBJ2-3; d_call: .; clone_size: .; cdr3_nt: TGTGCCAGCAGCTTGGCAGGACAGTATACGCAGTATTTT; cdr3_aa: CASSLAGQYTQYF
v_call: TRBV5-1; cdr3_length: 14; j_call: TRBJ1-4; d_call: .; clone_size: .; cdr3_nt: TGCGCCAGCAGCCCGGACAGAAGTAATGAAAAACTGTTTTTT; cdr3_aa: CASSPDRSNEKLFF
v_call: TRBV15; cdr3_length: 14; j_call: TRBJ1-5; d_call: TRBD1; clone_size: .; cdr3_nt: TGTGCCACCAGCAGGGACAGGCTTAATCAGCCCCAGCATTTT; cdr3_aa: CATSRDRLNQPQHF
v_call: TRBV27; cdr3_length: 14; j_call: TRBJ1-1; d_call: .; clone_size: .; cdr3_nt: TGTGCCAGCAGTTTATCTAGACTGAACACTGAAGCTTTCTTT; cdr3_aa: CASSLSRLNTEAFF
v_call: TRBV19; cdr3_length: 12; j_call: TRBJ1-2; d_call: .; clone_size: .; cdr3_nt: TGTGCCAGTAGTATATTCGGGTATGGCTACACCTTC; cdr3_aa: CASSIFGYGYTF
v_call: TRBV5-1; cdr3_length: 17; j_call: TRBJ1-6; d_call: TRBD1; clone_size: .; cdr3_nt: TGCGCCAGCAGCCCCCTCGACAGGGGGCACAGCAATTCACCCCTCCACTTT; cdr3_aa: CASSPLDRGHSNSPLHF
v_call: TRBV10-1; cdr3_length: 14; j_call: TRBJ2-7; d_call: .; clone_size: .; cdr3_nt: TGCGCCATCCTCAACAGGAATGAGGGGGACGAGCAGTACTTC; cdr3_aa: CAILNRNEGDEQYF
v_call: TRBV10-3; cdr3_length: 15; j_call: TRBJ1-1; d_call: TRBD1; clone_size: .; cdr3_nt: TGTGCCGCCAATACAGGGGCGGATTGGAACACTGAAGCTTTCTTT; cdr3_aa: CAANTGADWNTEAFF
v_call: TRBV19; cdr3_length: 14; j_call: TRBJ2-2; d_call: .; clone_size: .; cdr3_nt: TGTGCCAGTAGTATAGACAGGTTAACCGGGGAGCTGTTTTTT; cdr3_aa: CASSIDRLTGELFF
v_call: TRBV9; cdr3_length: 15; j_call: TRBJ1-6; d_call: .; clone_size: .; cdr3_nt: TGTGCCAGCAGCCCCAGGGCCGGTGATAATTCACCCCTCCACTTT; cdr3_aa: CASSPRAGDNSPLHF
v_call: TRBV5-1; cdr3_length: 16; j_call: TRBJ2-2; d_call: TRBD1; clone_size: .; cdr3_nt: TGCGCCAGCAGCTGGGCACAGGGGGCTGGCACCGGGGAGCTGTTTTTT; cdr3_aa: CASSWAQGAGTGELFF
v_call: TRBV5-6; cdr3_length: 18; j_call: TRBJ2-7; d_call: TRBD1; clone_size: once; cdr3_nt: TGTGCCAGCAGCTCCGCCTCTAAGACAGGGAGTTTCTCCTACGAGCAGTACTTC; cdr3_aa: CASSSASKTGSFSYEQYF
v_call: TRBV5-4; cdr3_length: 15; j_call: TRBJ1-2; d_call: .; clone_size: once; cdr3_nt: TGTGCCAGCAGGCGGGTAGGGGGGGCGGACTATGGCTACACCTTC; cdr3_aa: CASRRVGGADYGYTF
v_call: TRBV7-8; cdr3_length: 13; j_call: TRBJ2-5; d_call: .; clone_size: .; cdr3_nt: TGTGCCAGCAGCTTACAGGGGTGGGAGACCCAGTACTTC; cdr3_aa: CASSLQGWETQYF
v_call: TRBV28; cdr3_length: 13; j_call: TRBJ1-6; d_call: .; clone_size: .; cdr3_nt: TGTGCCACCTATACAGGGAAAAATTCACCCCTCCACTTT; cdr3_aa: CATYTGKNSPLHF
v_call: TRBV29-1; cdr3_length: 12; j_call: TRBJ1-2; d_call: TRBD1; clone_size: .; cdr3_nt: TGCAGCGTCCAGGGACAGGGCTATGGCTACACCTTC; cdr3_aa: CSVQGQGYGYTF
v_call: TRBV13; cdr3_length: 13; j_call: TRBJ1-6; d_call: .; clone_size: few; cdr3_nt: TGTGCCAGCAGCTTAGGCCAAGTTTCACCCCTCCACTTT; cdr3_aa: CASSLGQVSPLHF
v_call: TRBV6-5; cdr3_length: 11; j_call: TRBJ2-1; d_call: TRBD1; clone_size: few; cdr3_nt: TGTGCCAGCAACCAAGGGGGCGTGCAGTTCTTC; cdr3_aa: CASNQGGVQFF